This is a list of T cell receptor beta chains from one sample in a study of T cells in Graves' hyperthyroidism and ophthalmopathy. From the multiplex PCR reads, TCRdb called clonotypes with MiXCR, one entry per CDR3 protein. This table holds over 700,000 distinct CDR3 sequences, under 45% found once. Material: blood. These receptors were obtained from a woman in her forties with Graves' hyperthyroidism. Each CDR3 is given with its conserved first and last residue. D genes are given only for firm matches. Rows give clone size only sometimes, using once, few, many, or a class for an expanded clone.

cdr3_length,v_call,clone_size,j_call,d_call,cdr3_nt,cdr3_aa
18,TRBV6-6,.,TRBJ1-1,TRBD1,TGTGCCAGCAGTTACGGTACCTGGGGAACAGGGGCGGACACTGAAGCTTTCTTT,CASSYGTWGTGADTEAFF
12,TRBV7-2,many,TRBJ1-2,.,TGTGCCAGCAGCTTAGGTTCCGAGCGCTACACCTTC,CASSLGSERYTF
14,TRBV10-2,many,TRBJ1-1,.,TGCGCCAGCTCACCGGTGGACCTCAGGGCTGAAGCTTTCTTT,CASSPVDLRAEAFF
13,TRBV15,many,TRBJ1-1,.,TGTGCCACCAGCAAAACCATGAACACTGAAGCTTTCTTT,CATSKTMNTEAFF
15,TRBV7-9,.,TRBJ2-2,.,TGTGCCAGCAGGCCTCGAGGGGTAGAGACCGGGGAGCTGTTTTTT,CASRPRGVETGELFF
13,TRBV19,.,TRBJ1-5,TRBD1,TGTGCCAGTGGTAGAGGACAGGGCGGGACCCAGCATTTT,CASGRGQGGTQHF
13,TRBV28,few,TRBJ2-7,.,TGTGCCAGCAGTTTAGCAGGGATCGACGAGCAGTACTTC,CASSLAGIDEQYF
13,TRBV6-9,.,TRBJ2-7,TRBD1,TGTGCCAGCAGCGGACAGGGAATACACGAGCAGTACTTC,CASSGQGIHEQYF
13,TRBV15,few,TRBJ1-5,.,TGTGCCACCAGCCCGATAAGAGATCAGCCCCAGCATTTT,CATSPIRDQPQHF
13,TRBV19,few,TRBJ1-2,TRBD1,TGTGCCAGTACCTCAGGACAGGGTAAAGGCTACACCTTC,CASTSGQGKGYTF
15,TRBV5-1,.,TRBJ1-2,.,TGCGCCAGCAGCTTGACGGACCTATCACCGGGGGGCTACACCTTC,CASSLTDLSPGGYTF
16,TRBV9,.,TRBJ1-1,.,TGTGCCAGCAGCGTAGGTATTGGGGGGGTGTGGACTGAAGCTTTCTTT,CASSVGIGGVWTEAFF
14,TRBV11-2,.,TRBJ1-1,.,TGTGCCAGCAGACCTACGGGAGGGGTGGCTTGGGCTTTCTTT,CASRPTGGVAWAFF
15,TRBV2,.,TRBJ2-7,TRBD1,TGTGCCAGCAGTGGACAGGGGGGATTAACCTACGAGCAGTACTTC,CASSGQGGLTYEQYF
13,TRBV7-8,.,TRBJ1-1,TRBD1,TGCGCCAGCAGCCAACCGACAGGGCCCGAAGCTTTCTTT,CASSQPTGPEAFF
12,TRBV29-1,many,TRBJ2-5,.,TGCAGCTCCCGGGGTGATAGGGAGACCCAGTACTTC,CSSRGDRETQYF
15,TRBV2,many,TRBJ2-6,.,TGTGCCAGCAGTCTAAACAGGGCTGGGGCCAACGTCCTGACTTTC,CASSLNRAGANVLTF
13,TRBV20-1,.,TRBJ2-5,.,TGCAGTGCTATGGGGGAGGTATGGGAGACCCAGTACTTC,CSAMGEVWETQYF
13,TRBV5-1,.,TRBJ2-7,.,TGCGCCAGCAGCTTGGCGGACGTGTACGAGCAGTACTTC,CASSLADVYEQYF
18,TRBV24-1,once,TRBJ1-5,TRBD1,TGTGCCAGCAGTGGTGGGGACAGGGATCCCTATAGCAATCAGCCCCAGCATTTT,CASSGGDRDPYSNQPQHF
14,TRBV11-2,.,TRBJ2-7,.,TGTGCCAGCAACCTTTATGGACAATCCTACGAGCAGTACTTC,CASNLYGQSYEQYF
11,TRBV20-1,many,TRBJ2-7,.,TGCAGTGCTAGGGGGGGTCACGAGCAGTACTTC,CSARGGHEQYF
14,TRBV11-2,many,TRBJ2-2,TRBD1,TGTGCCAGCAGCTTGGACAGGACAGACGGGGAGCTGTTTTTT,CASSLDRTDGELFF
13,TRBV10-3,many,TRBJ1-1,.,TGTGCCATCAGGGACGGGACGAACACTGAAGCTTTCTTT,CAIRDGTNTEAFF
14,TRBV6-4,.,TRBJ1-5,.,TGTGCCAGCAGCGGGCCGAACCTACAAGAGACCCAGCATTTT,CASSGPNLQETQHF
14,TRBV25-1,once,TRBJ2-5,TRBD2,TGTGCCAGCGCGTTAGCGGGAGTAAAAGAGACCCAGTACTTC,CASALAGVKETQYF
14,TRBV10-3,many,TRBJ2-5,.,TGTGCCATCAGTCGGCAGGGGAAACAAGAGACCCAGTACTTC,CAISRQGKQETQYF
13,TRBV10-3,.,TRBJ2-2,TRBD1,TGTGCCACCACCCGGGACAGGGACGGGGAGCTGTTTTTT,CATTRDRDGELFF
15,TRBV5-1,few,TRBJ1-5,.,TGCGCCAGCAGCAATTCACCAGGGGAAGGCCAGCCCCAGCATTTT,CASSNSPGEGQPQHF
15,TRBV7-2,many,TRBJ1-5,TRBD1,TGTGCCAGCAGCTTATCAGACAGGGGAAATCAGCCCCAGCATTTT,CASSLSDRGNQPQHF
17,TRBV6-5,.,TRBJ1-5,.,TGTGCCAGCAGTTACCCTTCCCCGGGACGTCGGAGTCAGCCCCAGCATTTT,CASSYPSPGRRSQPQHF
15,TRBV29-1,few,TRBJ1-3,TRBD1,TGCAGCATCCGAGGGGGGGACAGCTCTGGAAACACCATATATTTT,CSIRGGDSSGNTIYF
14,TRBV12-3/TRBV12-4,few,TRBJ1-5,.,TGTGCCAGCACCCTGATGAGGTACGATCAGCCCCAGCATTTT,CASTLMRYDQPQHF
14,TRBV6-5,.,TRBJ1-1,.,TGTGCCAGCAGCACCTCCCGGGGGATTACTGAAGCTTTCTTT,CASSTSRGITEAFF
12,TRBV19,.,TRBJ1-1,.,TGTGCCAGGACGGGGGATGAGACTGAAGCTTTCTTT,CARTGDETEAFF
12,TRBV6-5,few,TRBJ1-1,.,TGTGCCAGCAGTTATCCGACAGGTGAAGCTTTCTTT,CASSYPTGEAFF
14,TRBV7-2,many,TRBJ1-2,TRBD1,TGTGCCAGCAGCTCCAGACAGGGGGCAGATGGCTACACCTTC,CASSSRQGADGYTF
17,TRBV24-1,many,TRBJ2-6,TRBD1,TGTGCCACCAGTGATTTGGGACAGGGTCCTGGGGCCAACGTCCTGACTTTC,CATSDLGQGPGANVLTF
12,TRBV10-1,many,TRBJ1-2,.,TGCGCCAGCAGTGGTGGAGGGCATGGCTACACCTTC,CASSGGGHGYTF
17,TRBV6-2/TRBV6-3,.,TRBJ1-5,TRBD1,TGTGCCAGCAGTTACGACCCGTTGACAGGGGAAAATCAGCCCCAGCATTTT,CASSYDPLTGENQPQHF
13,TRBV20-1,many,TRBJ2-5,TRBD2,TGCAGTGCTAGACTAGCGGGGAAAGAGACCCAGTACTTC,CSARLAGKETQYF
13,TRBV12-3/TRBV12-4,.,TRBJ1-2,.,TGTGCCAGCACCCAACAGAGGAACTATGGCTACACCTTC,CASTQQRNYGYTF
14,TRBV10-3,many,TRBJ1-5,.,TGTGCCATCAGTGACGTGGGATACAATCAGCCCCAGCATTTT,CAISDVGYNQPQHF
15,TRBV5-8,few,TRBJ2-7,.,TGTGCCAGCAGCTTGGCAGCCAGGGGGGCCTACGAGCAGTACTTC,CASSLAARGAYEQYF
13,TRBV4-3,many,TRBJ2-7,.,TGCGCCAGCAGCCAAGAGGTTAGCCACGAGCAGTACTTC,CASSQEVSHEQYF
14,TRBV9,many,TRBJ1-4,.,TGTGCCAGCAGCGCCACAGGGAACTTTGAAAAACTGTTTTTT,CASSATGNFEKLFF
15,TRBV7-2,once,TRBJ2-7,.,TGTGCCAGCAGCGCCGAGGTGCTGAGCTCCTACGAGCAGTACTTC,CASSAEVLSSYEQYF
15,TRBV9,many,TRBJ1-2,TRBD1,TGTGCCAGCAGCGTCGGACAGGGGTCGAGCTATGGCTACACCTTC,CASSVGQGSSYGYTF
14,TRBV30,.,TRBJ1-2,TRBD1,TGTGCCTGGAGTACAACAGGGGGCGGGAATGGCTACACCTTC,CAWSTTGGGNGYTF
17,TRBV20-1,once,TRBJ1-1,TRBD1,TGCAGTGCGGCCGGGCGGACAGGGCCCCGTTTGGGCACTGAAGCTTTCTTT,CSAAGRTGPRLGTEAFF
14,TRBV5-6,.,TRBJ2-3,.,TGTGCCAGCAGCCCCACGGGAACAGTCAATACGCAGTATTTT,CASSPTGTVNTQYF
15,TRBV7-2,many,TRBJ2-7,.,TGTGCCAGCAGCTTATATACAGGGAGCTCCTACGAGCAGTACTTC,CASSLYTGSSYEQYF